This is a list of T cell receptor beta chains from one sample in a study of T cell responses to AZD1222 COVID-19 vaccine. Data came from immunoSEQ multiplex PCR; TCRdb stores just in-frame clones and leaves some out. This table has around 100,000 clones, about 93% appearing once. The sample here was peripheral blood, taken on day 0 of AZD1222 vaccination. These receptors all come from an adult in good health. CDR3s include the opening cysteine and the closing phenylalanine or tryptophan.

V gene: TRBV5-1; CDR3 protein: CASSFKGGDTEAFF
V gene: TRBV10-3; CDR3 protein: CAISGPTGTDFGNTIYF
V gene: TRBV5-6; CDR3 protein: CASTQLRSRGQSNQPQHF
V gene: TRBV6-6; CDR3 protein: CASSPDGDLRHTNTEAFF
V gene: TRBV2; CDR3 protein: CASSGFRSTDTQYF
V gene: TRBV6-5; CDR3 protein: CASSYKRGSPYGYTF
V gene: TRBV5-1; CDR3 protein: CASSFQGSTEAFF
V gene: TRBV6-5; CDR3 protein: CASSNQPGEKLFF
V gene: TRBV9; CDR3 protein: CASSVGRGTGNTIYF
V gene: TRBV7-9; CDR3 protein: CASGGLAGEGRYNEQFF
V gene: TRBV27; CDR3 protein: CASSLSYAAESNQPQHF
V gene: TRBV28; CDR3 protein: CASSLGQPNYGYTF
V gene: TRBV9; CDR3 protein: CASSVGLAGGLNEQFF
V gene: TRBV7-9; CDR3 protein: CASSLLQLNTGELFF
V gene: TRBV4-3; CDR3 protein: CASSQDIGGERGKDTQYF
V gene: TRBV19; CDR3 protein: CASSLWGIMNTEAFF
V gene: TRBV28; CDR3 protein: CASSLARPGGYTF
V gene: TRBV29-1; CDR3 protein: CSVVLGIDQPQHF
V gene: TRBV7-2; CDR3 protein: CASSFSARVRGTYGYTF
V gene: TRBV18; CDR3 protein: CASSLTGGYPNGFF
V gene: TRBV4-1; CDR3 protein: CASSQDRWAPGEQDGYTF
V gene: TRBV14; CDR3 protein: CASSLDRPPQETQYF
V gene: TRBV10-3; CDR3 protein: CAISESVRAEAFF
V gene: TRBV4-3; CDR3 protein: CASSQDGAGANYGYTF
V gene: TRBV7-8; CDR3 protein: CASSTRTSLGTDTQYF
V gene: TRBV5-4; CDR3 protein: CASSSQTGFYGYTF
V gene: TRBV18; CDR3 protein: CASSLPGTGTHEQYF
V gene: TRBV14; CDR3 protein: CASSQSLNTGELFF
V gene: TRBV28; CDR3 protein: CASSLWGPGNTEAFF
V gene: TRBV2; CDR3 protein: CASRAAVTSYGYTF
V gene: TRBV27; CDR3 protein: CASRQNTEAFF
V gene: TRBV10-3; CDR3 protein: CAISESEGLGQPQHF
V gene: TRBV6-1; CDR3 protein: CASSDWDRVGGTDTQYF